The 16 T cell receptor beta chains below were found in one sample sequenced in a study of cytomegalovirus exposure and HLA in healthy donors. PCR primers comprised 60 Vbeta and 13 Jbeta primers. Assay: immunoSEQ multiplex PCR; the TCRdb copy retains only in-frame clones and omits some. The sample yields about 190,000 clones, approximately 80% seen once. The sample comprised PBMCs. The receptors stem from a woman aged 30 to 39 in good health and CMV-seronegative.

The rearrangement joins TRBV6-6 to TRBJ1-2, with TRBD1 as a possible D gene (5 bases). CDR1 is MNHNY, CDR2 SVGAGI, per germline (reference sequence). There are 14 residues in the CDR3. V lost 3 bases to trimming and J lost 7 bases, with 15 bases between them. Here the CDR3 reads CASSYGGDFGGYTF. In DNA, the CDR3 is TGTGCCAGCAGTTATGGGGGGGATTTCGGTGGCTACACCTTC.

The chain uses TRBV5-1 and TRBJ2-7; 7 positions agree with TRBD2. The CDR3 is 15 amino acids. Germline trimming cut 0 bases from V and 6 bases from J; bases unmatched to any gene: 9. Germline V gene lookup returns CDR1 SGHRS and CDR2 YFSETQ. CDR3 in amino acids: CASSLDGTTQSEQYF. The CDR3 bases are TGCGCCAGCAGCTTGGACGGGACTACACAGAGCGAGCAGTACTTC.

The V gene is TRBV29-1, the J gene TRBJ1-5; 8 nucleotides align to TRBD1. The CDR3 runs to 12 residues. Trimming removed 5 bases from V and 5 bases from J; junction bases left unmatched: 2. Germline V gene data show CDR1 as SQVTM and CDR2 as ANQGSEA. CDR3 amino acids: CSVQTGDQPQHF. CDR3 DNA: TGCAGCGTTCAGACAGGGGATCAGCCCCAGCATTTT.

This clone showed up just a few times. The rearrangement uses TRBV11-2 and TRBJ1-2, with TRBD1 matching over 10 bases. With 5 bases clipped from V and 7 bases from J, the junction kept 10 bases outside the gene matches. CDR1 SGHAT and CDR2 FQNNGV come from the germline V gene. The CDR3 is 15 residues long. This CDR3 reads CASSVTTGGGGGYTF. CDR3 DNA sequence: TGTGCCAGCAGCGTCACGACAGGGGGCGGAGGTGGCTACACCTTC.

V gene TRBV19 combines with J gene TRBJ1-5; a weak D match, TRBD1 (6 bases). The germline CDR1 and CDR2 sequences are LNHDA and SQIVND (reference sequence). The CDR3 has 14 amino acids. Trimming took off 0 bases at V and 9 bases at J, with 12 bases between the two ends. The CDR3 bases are TGTGCCAGTAGTATAGACAGGGGCAGTCTGCCCCAGCATTTT. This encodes CASSIDRGSLPQHF.

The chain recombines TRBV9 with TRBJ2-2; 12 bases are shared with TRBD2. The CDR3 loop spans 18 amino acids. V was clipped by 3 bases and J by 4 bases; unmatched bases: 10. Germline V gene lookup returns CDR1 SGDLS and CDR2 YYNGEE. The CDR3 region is CASSGLAGGFLVTGELFF. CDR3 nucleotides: TGTGCCAGCAGCGGCCTAGCGGGGGGGTTTTTAGTCACCGGGGAGCTGTTTTTT.

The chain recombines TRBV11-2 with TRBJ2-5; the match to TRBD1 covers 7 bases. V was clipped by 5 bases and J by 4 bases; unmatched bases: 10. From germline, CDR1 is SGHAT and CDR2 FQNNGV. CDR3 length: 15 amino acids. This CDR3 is CASSHINRGVETQYF. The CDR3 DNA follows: TGTGCCAGCAGCCACATAAACAGGGGTGTAGAGACCCAGTACTTC.

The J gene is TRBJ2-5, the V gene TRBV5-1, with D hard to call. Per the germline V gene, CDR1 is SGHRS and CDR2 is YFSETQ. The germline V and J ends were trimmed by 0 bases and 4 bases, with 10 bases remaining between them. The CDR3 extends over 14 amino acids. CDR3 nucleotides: TGCGCCAGCAGCTTGGACACCGCCCTAGAGACCCAGTACTTC. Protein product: CASSLDTALETQYF.

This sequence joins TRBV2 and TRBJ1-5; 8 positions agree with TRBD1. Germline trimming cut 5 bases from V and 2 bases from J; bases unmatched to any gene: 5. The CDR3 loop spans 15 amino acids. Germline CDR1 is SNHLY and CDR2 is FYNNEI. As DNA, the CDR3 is TGTGCCAGCAGTTGGACAGGGACGGGCAATCAGCCCCAGCATTTT. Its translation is CASSWTGTGNQPQHF.

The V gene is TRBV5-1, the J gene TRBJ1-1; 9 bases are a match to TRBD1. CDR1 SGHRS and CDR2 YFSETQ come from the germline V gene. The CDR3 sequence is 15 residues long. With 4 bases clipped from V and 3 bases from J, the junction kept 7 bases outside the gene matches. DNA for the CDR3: TGCGCCAGCAGCCGGGACAGGGTGTTTGACACTGAAGCTTTCTTT. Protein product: CASSRDRVFDTEAFF.

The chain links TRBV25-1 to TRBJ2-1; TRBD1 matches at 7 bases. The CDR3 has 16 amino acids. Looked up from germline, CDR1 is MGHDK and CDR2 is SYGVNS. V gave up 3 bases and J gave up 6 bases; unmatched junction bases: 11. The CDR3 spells CASSDQGQRISNEQFF. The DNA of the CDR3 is TGTGCCAGCAGTGATCAGGGACAGAGAATCAGCAATGAGCAGTTCTTC. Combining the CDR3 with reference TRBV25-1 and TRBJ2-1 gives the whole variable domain EADIYQTPRYLVIGTGKKITLECSQTMGHDKMYWYQQDPGMELHLIHYSYGVNSTEKGDLSSESTVSRIRTEHFPLTLESARPSHTSQYLCASSDQGQRISNEQFFGPGTRLTVL.

The CDR3 reads CASRDGLAGEYEQYF. The DNA for the CDR3 is TGTGCCAGCAGGGATGGACTAGCGGGAGAATACGAGCAGTACTTC. The rearrangement uses TRBV27 and TRBJ2-7; 13 bases are shared with TRBD2. The CDR3 length is 15 residues. Looked up from germline, CDR1 is MNHEY and CDR2 is SMNVEV (reference sequence). The junction had 6 bases not matched to a gene; V was cut back by 6 bases and J by 4 bases.

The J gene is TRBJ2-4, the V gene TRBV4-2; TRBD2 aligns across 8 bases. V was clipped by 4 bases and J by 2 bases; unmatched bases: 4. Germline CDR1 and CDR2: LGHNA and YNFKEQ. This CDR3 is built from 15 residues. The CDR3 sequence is CASSLSGDTKNIQYF. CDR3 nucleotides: TGTGCCAGCAGCCTTAGCGGGGATACCAAAAACATTCAGTACTTC.

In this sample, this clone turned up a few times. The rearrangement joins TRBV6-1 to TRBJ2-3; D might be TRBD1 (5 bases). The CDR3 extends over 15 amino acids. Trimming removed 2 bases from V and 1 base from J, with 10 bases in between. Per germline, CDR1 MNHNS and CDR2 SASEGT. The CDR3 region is CASSELEGGTDTQYF. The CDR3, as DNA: TGTGCCAGCAGTGAATTAGAAGGGGGCACAGATACGCAGTATTTT.

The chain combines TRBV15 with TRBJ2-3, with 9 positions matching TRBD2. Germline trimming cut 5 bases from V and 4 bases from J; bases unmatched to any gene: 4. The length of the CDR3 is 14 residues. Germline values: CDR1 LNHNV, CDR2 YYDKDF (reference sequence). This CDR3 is CATSSRGGADTQYF. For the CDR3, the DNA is TGTGCCACCAGCTCCCGCGGGGGGGCAGATACGCAGTATTTT.

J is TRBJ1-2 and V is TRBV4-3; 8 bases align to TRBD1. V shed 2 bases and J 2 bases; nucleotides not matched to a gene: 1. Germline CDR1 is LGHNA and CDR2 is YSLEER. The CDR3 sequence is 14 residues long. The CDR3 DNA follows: TGCGCCAGCAGCCAACGACAGGGGAACTATGGCTACACCTTC. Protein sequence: CASSQRQGNYGYTF.